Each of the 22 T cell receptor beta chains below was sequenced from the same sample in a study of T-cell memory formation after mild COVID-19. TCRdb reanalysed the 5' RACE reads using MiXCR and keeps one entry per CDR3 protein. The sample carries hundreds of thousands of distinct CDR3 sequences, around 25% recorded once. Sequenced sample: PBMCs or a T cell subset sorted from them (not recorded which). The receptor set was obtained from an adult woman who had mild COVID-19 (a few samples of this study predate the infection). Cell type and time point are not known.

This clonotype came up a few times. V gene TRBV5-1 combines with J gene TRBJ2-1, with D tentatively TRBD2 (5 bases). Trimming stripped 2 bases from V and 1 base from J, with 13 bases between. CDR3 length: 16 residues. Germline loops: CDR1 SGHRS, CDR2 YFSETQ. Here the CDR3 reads CASSFLGGLSYNEQFF. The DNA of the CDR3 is TGCGCCAGCAGCTTCCTCGGCGGGCTATCCTACAATGAGCAGTTCTTC.

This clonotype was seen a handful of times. The CDR3 loop is CASSLEGQGTYEQYF. The CDR3 region has the DNA TGTGCCAGCAGCTTAGAGGGACAGGGTACCTACGAGCAGTACTTC. The V and J genes are TRBV7-9 and TRBJ2-7; 9 nucleotides align to TRBD1. V lost 1 base and J lost 2; bases outside the gene matches: 3. The CDR3 spans 15 residues. Germline V gives CDR1 SEHNR, CDR2 FQNEAQ (reference sequence).

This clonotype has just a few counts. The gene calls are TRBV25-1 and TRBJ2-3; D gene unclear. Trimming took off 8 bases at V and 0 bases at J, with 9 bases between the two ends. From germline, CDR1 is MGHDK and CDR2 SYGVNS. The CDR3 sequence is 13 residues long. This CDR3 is CASGVASTDTQYF. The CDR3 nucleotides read TGTGCCAGCGGGGTAGCTAGCACAGATACGCAGTATTTT. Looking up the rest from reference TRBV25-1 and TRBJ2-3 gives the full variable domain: EADIYQTPRYLVIGTGKKITLECSQTMGHDKMYWYQQDPGMELHLIHYSYGVNSTEKGDLSSESTVSRIRTEHFPLTLESARPSHTSQYLCASGVASTDTQYFGPGTRLTVL.

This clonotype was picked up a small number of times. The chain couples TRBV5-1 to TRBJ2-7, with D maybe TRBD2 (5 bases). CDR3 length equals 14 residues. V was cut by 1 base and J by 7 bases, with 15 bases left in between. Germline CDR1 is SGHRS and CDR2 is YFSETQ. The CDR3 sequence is CASSLTGSFGEQYF. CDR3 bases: TGCGCCAGCAGCTTGACGGGATCCTTTGGGGAGCAGTACTTC. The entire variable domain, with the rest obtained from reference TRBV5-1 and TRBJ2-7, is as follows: KAGVTQTPRYLIKTRGQQVTLSCSPISGHRSVSWYQQTPGQGLQFLFEYFSETQRNKGNFPGRFSGRQFSNSRSEMNVSTLELGDSALYLCASSLTGSFGEQYFGPGTRLTVT.

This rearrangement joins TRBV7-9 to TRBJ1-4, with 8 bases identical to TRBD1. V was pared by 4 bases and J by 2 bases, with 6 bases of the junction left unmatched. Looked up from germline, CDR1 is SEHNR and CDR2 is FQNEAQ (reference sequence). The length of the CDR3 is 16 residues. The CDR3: CASSSDRGTTNEKLFF. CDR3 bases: TGTGCCAGCAGCTCCGACAGGGGCACGACTAATGAAAAACTGTTTTTT.

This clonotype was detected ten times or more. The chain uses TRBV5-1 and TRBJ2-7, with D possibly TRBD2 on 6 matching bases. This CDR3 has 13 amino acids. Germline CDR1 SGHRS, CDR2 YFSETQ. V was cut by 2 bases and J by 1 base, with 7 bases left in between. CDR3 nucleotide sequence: TGCGCCAGCAGCTTTGGGACTTCCTACGAGCAGTACTTC. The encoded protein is CASSFGTSYEQYF.

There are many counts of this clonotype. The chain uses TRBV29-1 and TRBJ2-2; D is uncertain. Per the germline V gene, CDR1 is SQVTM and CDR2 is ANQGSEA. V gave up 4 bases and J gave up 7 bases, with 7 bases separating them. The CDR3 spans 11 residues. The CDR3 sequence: CSVGSVGELFF. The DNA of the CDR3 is TGCAGCGTTGGTTCGGTCGGGGAGCTGTTTTTT.

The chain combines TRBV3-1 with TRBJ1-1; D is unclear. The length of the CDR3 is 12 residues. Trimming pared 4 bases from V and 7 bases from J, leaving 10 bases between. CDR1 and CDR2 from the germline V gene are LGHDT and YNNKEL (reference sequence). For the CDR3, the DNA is TGTGCCAGCAGCCCTACTCGGGGTGAAGCTTTCTTT. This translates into CASSPTRGEAFF. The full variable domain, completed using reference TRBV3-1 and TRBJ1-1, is DTAVSQTPKYLVTQMGNDKSIKCEQNLGHDTMYWYKQDSKKFLKIMFSYNNKELIINETVPNRFSPKSPDKAHLNLHINSLELGDSAVYFCASSPTRGEAFFGQGTRLTVV.

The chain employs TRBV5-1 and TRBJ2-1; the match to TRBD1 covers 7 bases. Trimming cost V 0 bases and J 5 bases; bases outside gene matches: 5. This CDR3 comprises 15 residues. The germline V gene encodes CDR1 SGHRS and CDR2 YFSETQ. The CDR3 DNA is TGCGCCAGCAGCTTGGGACAGGGTTACCACAATGAGCAGTTCTTC. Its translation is CASSLGQGYHNEQFF.

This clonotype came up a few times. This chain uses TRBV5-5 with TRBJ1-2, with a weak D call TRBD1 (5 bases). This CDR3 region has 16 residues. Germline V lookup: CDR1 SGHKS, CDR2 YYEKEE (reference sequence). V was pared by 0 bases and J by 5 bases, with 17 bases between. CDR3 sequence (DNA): TGTGCCAGCAGCTTGGGCTCGGACACCACTCCTTATGGCTACACCTTC. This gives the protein CASSLGSDTTPYGYTF.

For the CDR3, the DNA is TGTGCCAGCAGCAGGACAGGGGGAAGAGCTTTCTTT. Its translation: CASSRTGGRAFF. The chain uses TRBV7-9 and TRBJ1-1, with 10 nucleotides matching TRBD1. Unmatched junction bases numbered 4, after V lost 5 bases and J lost 10 bases. Germline V gives CDR1 SEHNR, CDR2 FQNEAQ (reference sequence). The CDR3 is 12 residues long.

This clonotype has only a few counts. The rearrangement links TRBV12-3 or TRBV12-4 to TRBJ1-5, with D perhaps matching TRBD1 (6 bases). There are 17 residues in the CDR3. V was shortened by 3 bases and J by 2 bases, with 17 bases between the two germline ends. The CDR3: CASSFIGVEGGNQPQHF. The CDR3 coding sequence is TGTGCCAGCAGTTTTATTGGGGTGGAGGGGGGCAATCAGCCCCAGCATTTT.

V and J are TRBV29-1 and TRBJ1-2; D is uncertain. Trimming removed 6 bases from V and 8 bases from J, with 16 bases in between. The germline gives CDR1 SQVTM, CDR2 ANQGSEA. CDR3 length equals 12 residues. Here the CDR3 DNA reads TGCAGCGTCTGGCCCCACGATGGAGGCTACACCTTC. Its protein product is CSVWPHDGGYTF.

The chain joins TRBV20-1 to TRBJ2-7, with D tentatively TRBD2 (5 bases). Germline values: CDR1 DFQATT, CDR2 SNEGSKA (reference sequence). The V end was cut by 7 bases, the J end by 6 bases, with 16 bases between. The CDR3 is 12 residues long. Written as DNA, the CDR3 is TGCAGTGGGGTCCACCGGGAAATCGAGCAGTACTTC. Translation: CSGVHREIEQYF.

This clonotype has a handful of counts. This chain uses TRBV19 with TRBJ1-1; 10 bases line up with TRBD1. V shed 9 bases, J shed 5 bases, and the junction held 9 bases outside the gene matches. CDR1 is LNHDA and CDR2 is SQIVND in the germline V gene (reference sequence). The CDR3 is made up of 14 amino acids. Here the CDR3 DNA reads TGTGCCAGCTCCAACGGACAGGGGGGAACTGAAGCTTTCTTT. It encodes CASSNGQGGTEAFF.

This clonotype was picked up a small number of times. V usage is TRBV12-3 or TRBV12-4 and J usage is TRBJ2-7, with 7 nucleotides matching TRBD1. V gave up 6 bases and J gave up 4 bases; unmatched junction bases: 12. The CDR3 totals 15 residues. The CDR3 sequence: CASSSSFTGVYEQYF. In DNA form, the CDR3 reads TGTGCCAGCAGCTCCTCTTTTACAGGGGTATACGAGCAGTACTTC.

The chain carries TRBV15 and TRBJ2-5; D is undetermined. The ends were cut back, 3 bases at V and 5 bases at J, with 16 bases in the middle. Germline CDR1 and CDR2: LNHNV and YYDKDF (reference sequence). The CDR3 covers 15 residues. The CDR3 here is CATSSEVTGTETQYF. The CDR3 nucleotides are TGTGCCACCAGCAGTGAAGTTACCGGTACGGAGACCCAGTACTTC.

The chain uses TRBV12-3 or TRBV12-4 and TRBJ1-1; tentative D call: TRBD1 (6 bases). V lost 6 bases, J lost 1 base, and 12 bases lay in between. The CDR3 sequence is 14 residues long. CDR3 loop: CASSTGDTNTEAFF. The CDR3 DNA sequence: TGTGCCAGCAGCACTGGGGACACGAACACTGAAGCTTTCTTT.

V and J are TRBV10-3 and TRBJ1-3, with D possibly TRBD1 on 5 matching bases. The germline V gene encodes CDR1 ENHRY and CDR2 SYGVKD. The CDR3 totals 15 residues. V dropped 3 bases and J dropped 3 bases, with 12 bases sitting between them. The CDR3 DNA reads TGTGCCATCAGTGAACCCGACAGTCTTGGAAACACCATATATTTT. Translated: CAISEPDSLGNTIYF.

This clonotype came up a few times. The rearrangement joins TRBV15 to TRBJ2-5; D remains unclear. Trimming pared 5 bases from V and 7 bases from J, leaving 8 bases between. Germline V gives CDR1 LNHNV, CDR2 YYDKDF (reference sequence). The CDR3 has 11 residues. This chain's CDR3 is CATSETWTQYF. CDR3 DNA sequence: TGTGCCACCAGCGAAACGTGGACCCAGTACTTC.

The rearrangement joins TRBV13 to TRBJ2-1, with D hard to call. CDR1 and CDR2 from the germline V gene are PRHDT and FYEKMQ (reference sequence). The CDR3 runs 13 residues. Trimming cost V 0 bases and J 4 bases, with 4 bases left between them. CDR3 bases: TGTGCCAGCAGCTTAGGCCCGTACAATGAGCAGTTCTTC. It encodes CASSLGPYNEQFF. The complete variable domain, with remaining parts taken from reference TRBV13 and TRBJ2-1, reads AAGVIQSPRHLIKEKRETATLKCYPIPRHDTVYWYQQGPGQDPQFLISFYEKMQSDKGSIPDRFSAQQFSDYHSELNMSSLELGDSALYFCASSLGPYNEQFFGPGTRLTVL.

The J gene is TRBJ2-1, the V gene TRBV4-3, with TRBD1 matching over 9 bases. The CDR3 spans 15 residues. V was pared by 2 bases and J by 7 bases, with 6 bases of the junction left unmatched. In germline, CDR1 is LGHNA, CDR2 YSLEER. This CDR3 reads CASSQQTGGMNEQFF. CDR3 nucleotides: TGCGCCAGCAGCCAACAGACAGGGGGTATGAATGAGCAGTTCTTC.